Shown below are 25 T cell receptor beta chains from a single sample sequenced in a study of T cell responses to AZD1222 COVID-19 vaccine. This table comes from immunoSEQ multiplex PCR, and its TCRdb copy is limited to in-frame clones, with some not included. The sample carries approximately 140,000 clones, 85% to 95% recorded once. The input for sequencing was peripheral blood, taken on day 0 of AZD1222 vaccination. All receptors come from an adult in good health.

V is TRBV6-5 and J is TRBJ1-6, with unresolved D. The CDR3 totals 14 residues. Trimming left V 7 bases short and J 8 bases short, with 15 bases between. CDR1 and CDR2 (germline): MNHEY, SVGAGI. The CDR3 here is CASKEGSIDSPLHF. CDR3 in DNA: TGTGCCAGCAAGGAGGGCAGTATTGATTCACCCCTCCACTTT.

The genes are TRBV3-1 (or the pseudogene TRBV3-2) and TRBJ1-5; 7 bases are shared with TRBD1. The CDR3 loop spans 13 amino acids. CDR1 LGHDT and CDR2 YNNKEL come from the germline V gene (reference sequence). V lost 5 bases to trimming and J lost 4 bases; unmatched junction nucleotides: 2. The CDR3 is CASSLTGNQPQHF. In DNA, the CDR3 is TGTGCCAGCAGCTTGACAGGGAATCAGCCCCAGCATTTT.

The CDR3 DNA reads as TGTGCCAGCAGTTACTCCGTGGGGGGGAGAGGAGAGACCCAGTACTTC. Its translation is CASSYSVGGRGETQYF. The V gene is TRBV6-2 or TRBV6-3, the J gene TRBJ2-5; 7 bases fit TRBD2. From germline, CDR1 is MNHEY and CDR2 SVGEGT. J was trimmed by 4 bases and V by 0 bases; bases with no gene match: 8. The CDR3 length is 16 residues.

This chain links TRBV7-2 with TRBJ1-1, with unresolved D. CDR3 length: 16 amino acids. The V and J ends lost 5 bases and 3 bases respectively, with 19 bases between them. Germline CDR1 is SGHTA and CDR2 is FQGNSA. The DNA for the CDR3 is TGTGCCAGCAGCCTTGGCCGGGCAGGCGCTTACACTGAAGCTTTCTTT. Residues: CASSLGRAGAYTEAFF.

The rearrangement uses TRBV12-5 and TRBJ1-4; D unresolved. Germline V gene lookup returns CDR1 LGHNT and CDR2 FRNRAP. V was cut by 1 base and J by 4 bases, with 7 bases left in between. There are 14 residues in the CDR3. In nucleotides, the CDR3 is TGTGCTAGTGGTTTGGACACCCATAATGAAAAACTGTTTTTT. Translation: CASGLDTHNEKLFF.

The chain couples TRBV7-9 to TRBJ1-6, with D unresolved. The CDR3 extends over 14 amino acids. Trimming pared 1 base from V and 8 bases from J, leaving 9 bases between. Germline V CDR1 and CDR2: SEHNR, FQNEAQ (reference sequence). The CDR3 spells CASSLESAHSPLHF. For the CDR3, the DNA is TGTGCCAGCAGCTTAGAATCAGCCCATTCACCCCTCCACTTT.

The chain carries TRBV7-2 and TRBJ1-3, with D hard to call. The V and J ends lost 3 bases and 8 bases respectively, with 11 bases between them. Germline CDR1 is SGHTA and CDR2 is FQGNSA. The CDR3 totals 13 residues. The CDR3 reads CASSLPTRDTIYF. DNA of the CDR3: TGTGCCAGCAGCTTGCCCACCCGGGACACCATATATTTT. Full variable domain (missing parts from reference TRBV7-2 and TRBJ1-3): GAGVSQSPSNKVTEKGKDVELRCDPISGHTALYWYRQSLGQGLEFLIYFQGNSAPDKSGLPSDRFSAERTGGSVSTLTIQRTQQEDSAVYLCASSLPTRDTIYFGEGSWLTVV.

The chain links TRBV2 to TRBJ2-7; D is perhaps TRBD2 (5 bases). This CDR3 region has 16 residues. V lost 6 bases to trimming and J lost 6 bases, with 24 bases between them. Germline V gives CDR1 SNHLY, CDR2 FYNNEI. DNA for the CDR3: TGTGCCAGCAGCCTAGTTACGGGCCCCCTCGAGGGCGAGCAGTACTTC. Translating gives CASSLVTGPLEGEQYF.

The rearrangement uses TRBV10-3 and TRBJ2-2, with D hard to call. CDR1 is ENHRY and CDR2 is SYGVKD in the germline V gene. V gave up 2 bases and J gave up 3 bases, with 25 bases separating them. This CDR3 region has 20 residues. In DNA form, the CDR3 reads TGTGCCATCAGTGAGATTTTGGTCGGGCAGGACCCCGGACACACCGGGGAGCTGTTTTTT. Translation: CAISEILVGQDPGHTGELFF.

CDR3 in amino acids: CASSQDLPQVGGSPLHF. The CDR3, as DNA: TGTGCCAGCAGCCAGGACTTGCCACAGGTGGGGGGTTCACCCCTCCACTTT. The chain employs TRBV3-1 (or the pseudogene TRBV3-2) and TRBJ1-6; D is possibly TRBD1 (5 bases). This CDR3 contains 17 residues. The germline CDR1 and CDR2 sequences are LGHDT and YNNKEL (reference sequence). V was shortened by 3 bases and J by 9 bases, with 21 bases between the two germline ends.

The chain employs TRBV5-4 and TRBJ2-7; 8 bases are a match to TRBD1. In germline, CDR1 is SGHNT, CDR2 YYREEE (reference sequence). The CDR3 runs 16 residues. Trimming took 0 bases from V and 3 from J; bases not matched to a gene: 8. The CDR3 here is CASSLDSPGQGYEQYF. The CDR3 DNA follows: TGTGCCAGCAGCTTGGATTCCCCCGGACAGGGCTACGAGCAGTACTTC. Complete variable domain (other parts from reference TRBV5-4 and TRBJ2-7): ETGVTQSPTHLIKTRGQQVTLRCSSQSGHNTVSWYQQALGQGPQFIFQYYREEENGRGNFPPRFSGLQFPNYSSELNVNALELDDSALYLCASSLDSPGQGYEQYFGPGTRLTVT.

This sequence joins TRBV7-2 and TRBJ2-2; weak D call: TRBD1 (5 bases). Per the germline V gene, CDR1 is SGHTA and CDR2 is FQGNSA. CDR3 length equals 16 residues. Trimming cost V 0 bases and J 0 bases, with 8 bases left between them. The CDR3 bases are TGTGCCAGCAGCTTAGCGGTGGGGCCGAACACCGGGGAGCTGTTTTTT. Encoded protein: CASSLAVGPNTGELFF. The full variable domain, in which reference TRBV7-2 and TRBJ2-2 provide the parts outside the CDR3, is GAGVSQSPSNKVTEKGKDVELRCDPISGHTALYWYRQSLGQGLEFLIYFQGNSAPDKSGLPSDRFSAERTGGSVSTLTIQRTQQEDSAVYLCASSLAVGPNTGELFFGEGSRLTVL.

The chain couples TRBV5-5 to TRBJ1-1; maybe TRBD1 (5 bases). V lost 5 bases and J 2 bases, leaving 10 bases between the germline ends. Germline-derived CDR1 and CDR2 are SGHKS and YYEKEE (reference sequence). This CDR3 comprises 13 residues. CDR3 DNA: TGTGCCAGCAGGTCAGGGAGAAACACTGAAGCTTTCTTT. It translates to CASRSGRNTEAFF.

The sample holds one count of this clone. This chain links TRBV6-5 with TRBJ1-6, with TRBD1 as a possible D gene (5 bases). Germline V gives CDR1 MNHEY, CDR2 SVGAGI. V lost 3 bases and J lost 1, with 7 bases in between. CDR3 length equals 15 residues. The CDR3 loop reads CASSYRGSYNSPLHF. The CDR3, as DNA: TGTGCCAGCAGTTATAGGGGTTCCTATAATTCACCCCTCCACTTT.

The gene calls are TRBV7-6 and TRBJ2-1; 10 nucleotides line up with TRBD2. CDR1 SGHVS and CDR2 FNYEAQ come from the germline V gene. This CDR3 has 19 amino acids. The ends lost 5 bases at V and 0 bases at J; junction bases unmatched: 13. DNA for the CDR3: TGTGCCAGCAGCCTAAGGTGGCTAGCGGGGGAGAGCTCCTACAATGAGCAGTTCTTC. Translating it yields CASSLRWLAGESSYNEQFF. Full variable domain (rest looked up from reference TRBV7-6 and TRBJ2-1): GAGVSQSPRYKVTKRGQDVALRCDPISGHVSLYWYRQALGQGPEFLTYFNYEAQQDKSGLPNDRFSAERPEGSISTLTIQRTEQRDSAMYRCASSLRWLAGESSYNEQFFGPGTRLTVL.

The rearrangement uses TRBV2 and TRBJ1-5; 7 bases agree with TRBD1. Germline CDR1 and CDR2: SNHLY and FYNNEI. V lost 4 bases and J lost 6; bases outside the gene matches: 6. This CDR3 comprises 14 residues. CDR3 sequence: CASSGQGIGQPQHF. CDR3 in DNA: TGTGCCAGCAGTGGACAGGGAATCGGTCAGCCCCAGCATTTT.

V usage is TRBV7-9 and J usage is TRBJ2-1; 9 positions agree with TRBD1. J gave up 7 bases and V 4 bases, and 5 bases lay outside the gene matches. The germline gives CDR1 SEHNR, CDR2 FQNEAQ (reference sequence). The CDR3 loop spans 14 amino acids. The CDR3 bases are TGTGCCAGCAGCTCCTGGACAGGGGAGAATGAGCAGTTCTTC. This encodes CASSSWTGENEQFF. Looking up the rest from reference TRBV7-9 and TRBJ2-1 gives the full variable domain: DTGVSQNPRHKITKRGQNVTFRCDPISEHNRLYWYRQTLGQGPEFLTYFQNEAQLEKSRLLSDRFSAERPKGSFSTLEIQRTEQGDSAMYLCASSSWTGENEQFFGPGTRLTVL.

This clone came up a few times. This chain connects TRBV7-8 to TRBJ1-1; D is ambiguous. V was clipped by 2 bases and J by 7 bases, with 11 bases between them. Germline CDR1 is SGHVS and CDR2 is FQNEAQ. This CDR3 is 13 amino acids long. This CDR3 reads CASSLSDWGEAFF. The CDR3 DNA reads as TGTGCCAGCAGCTTATCGGATTGGGGTGAAGCTTTCTTT.

The chain recombines TRBV19 with TRBJ2-1; tentative D call: TRBD2 (6 bases). This CDR3 is 11 amino acids long. Germline V gene lookup returns CDR1 LNHDA and CDR2 SQIVND (reference sequence). Trimming left V 6 bases short and J 8 bases short, with 8 bases between. The chain's CDR3 is CASRGGDEQFF. Written as DNA, the CDR3 is TGTGCCAGTAGGGGGGGTGATGAGCAGTTCTTC.

The chain carries TRBV6-5 and TRBJ2-5; 8 nucleotides match TRBD1. Germline V gene sequence: CDR1 MNHEY, CDR2 SVGAGI. Trimming cost V 1 base and J 4 bases; bases outside gene matches: 5. The CDR3 sequence is 15 residues long. Here the CDR3 DNA reads TGTGCCAGCAGTTACTTCGGGGGACAGGCAGAGACCCAGTACTTC. Translation: CASSYFGGQAETQYF.

The chain employs TRBV30 and TRBJ1-1; D unclear. Germline values: CDR1 GTSNPN, CDR2 SVGIG (reference sequence). CDR3 length: 13 residues. The ends were cut back, 0 bases at V and 3 bases at J, with 8 bases in the middle. The CDR3 DNA reads as TGTGCCTGGAGTGTACAAGAAGACACTGAAGCTTTCTTT. Translation gives CAWSVQEDTEAFF.

The gene calls are TRBV19 and TRBJ1-1; D gene unclear. V was trimmed by 0 bases and J by 3 bases, leaving 8 bases between them. The CDR3 contains 14 residues. CDR1 LNHDA and CDR2 SQIVND come from the germline V gene (reference sequence). In DNA form, the CDR3 reads TGTGCCAGTAGTATAGATGGGGTGCACACTGAAGCTTTCTTT. Its translation is CASSIDGVHTEAFF.

V gene TRBV2 combines with J gene TRBJ2-1; 10 nucleotides align to TRBD2. The germline V gene has CDR1 SNHLY and CDR2 FYNNEI. This CDR3 spans 15 amino acids. J lost 9 bases, V lost 6 bases, and 11 bases had no gene match. CDR3 amino acids: CASSLQRGGQGEQFF. The CDR3 coding sequence is TGTGCCAGCAGCCTCCAGCGGGGGGGCCAGGGTGAGCAGTTCTTC.

This clone was observed once. The CDR3 DNA reads as TGTGCCAGCAGCCTGACTAGCGGGGGAGAGACCCAGTACTTC. It encodes CASSLTSGGETQYF. The chain has TRBV27 and TRBJ2-5; 12 bases align to TRBD2. CDR1 is MNHEY, CDR2 SMNVEV, per germline (reference sequence). The CDR3 is 14 residues long. J was trimmed by 4 bases and V by 6 bases; bases with no gene match: 3.

The chain employs TRBV5-5 and TRBJ2-7, with 10 nucleotides matching TRBD1. Germline V gene lookup returns CDR1 SGHKS and CDR2 YYEKEE (reference sequence). J gave up 5 bases and V 5 bases, and 10 bases lay outside the gene matches. The length of the CDR3 is 15 residues. CDR3 nucleotide sequence: TGTGCCAGCAGTCGAGGGGGGACAGGGGTCCACGAGCAGTACTTC. Translated: CASSRGGTGVHEQYF.